These 3 T cell receptor beta chains came from one sample sequenced in a study of blood T cells in healthy people across ages. A second PCR of about 6 to 12 cycles used a sample-barcoded 5' primer and a J-beta primer mix. From the 5' RACE reads, TCRdb called clonotypes with MiXCR, one entry per CDR3 protein. The sample consists of fewer than 1,200,000 distinct CDR3 sequences, roughly a quarter of them appearing once. The same sample was also used in a study of T cells of mothers and their children.

The sequencing sample was made of blood. The source is a girl aged 2-15 years in good health.

This chain uses TRBV6-1 with TRBJ2-1, with a tentative D call TRBD1 (6 bases). Germline loops: CDR1 MNHNS, CDR2 SASEGT. The V end was cut by 2 bases, the J end by 10 bases, with 9 bases between. The length of the CDR3 is 12 residues. The CDR3: CASSEWGQEQFF. The CDR3 region has the DNA TGTGCCAGCAGTGAATGGGGGCAGGAGCAGTTCTTC.

This chain uses TRBV15 with TRBJ2-6, with D hard to call. The CDR3 has 16 residues. The germline V gene has CDR1 LNHNV and CDR2 YYDKDF (reference sequence). V lost 1 base to trimming and J lost 3 bases, with 10 bases between them. The chain's CDR3 is CATSRVEVVGANVLTF. CDR3 in DNA: TGTGCCACCAGCAGAGTCGAGGTGGTTGGGGCCAACGTCCTGACTTTC.

The chain combines TRBV7-6 with TRBJ1-1, with D hard to call. Germline CDR1 and CDR2: SGHVS and FNYEAQ. V lost 5 bases, J lost 10 bases, and 14 bases lay in between. The length of the CDR3 is 12 residues. The CDR3 DNA reads as TGTGCCAGCAGCCTTTCTGGAGGGCGAGCTTTCTTT. This sequence encodes CASSLSGGRAFF.